Each of the 12 T cell receptor beta chains below was sequenced from the same sample in a study of blood T cell repertoires in COVID-19. The protocol was immunoSEQ multiplex PCR, while the TCRdb copy is restricted to in-frame clones and leaves out a portion. The sample carries just over 300,000 clones, approximately 90% recorded once. The source material was PBMCs or T cells enriched from blood (not recorded which). These receptors were obtained from a man aged 25 to 40 who had recovered from COVID-19.

The gene calls are TRBV11-2 and TRBJ1-1; 7 nucleotides agree with TRBD1. In germline, CDR1 is SGHAT, CDR2 FQNNGV. The CDR3 is 15 residues long. The J segment lost 6 bases and the V segment lost 5 bases, leaving 12 bases of the junction unmatched. CDR3: CASSNRQGFRAEAFF. The DNA of the CDR3 is TGTGCCAGCAGCAACCGACAGGGATTTAGGGCTGAAGCTTTCTTT.

This chain links TRBV7-2 with TRBJ1-1; tentative D call: TRBD1 (6 bases). The CDR3 is 15 amino acids. In germline, CDR1 is SGHTA, CDR2 FQGNSA. V lost 5 bases, J lost 3 bases, and 16 bases lay in between. The CDR3 region has the DNA TGTGCCAGCAGCACGCCGACAGGTAGGGACACTGAAGCTTTCTTT. Translating gives CASSTPTGRDTEAFF.

This clone was seen once. This sequence joins TRBV30 and TRBJ2-7, with 8 positions matching TRBD1. This CDR3 contains 13 residues. V trimming: 5 bases; J trimming: 7 bases; junction bases outside the gene matches: 10. Germline V gene data show CDR1 as GTSNPN and CDR2 as SVGIG (reference sequence). For the CDR3, the DNA is TGTGCCTGGGCTGGGACAGGCTCGCAGGAGCAGTACTTC. Translating gives CAWAGTGSQEQYF.

The rearrangement joins TRBV6-1 to TRBJ2-1, with D hard to call. V shed 4 bases and J shed 0 bases, with 7 bases lying between them. In germline, CDR1 is MNHNS, CDR2 SASEGT. CDR3 length equals 14 residues. The CDR3 DNA reads as TGTGCCAGCAGTGTACCTAGCTCCTACAATGAGCAGTTCTTC. Its protein product is CASSVPSSYNEQFF.

V and J are TRBV19 and TRBJ1-3; no clear D gene. CDR1 and CDR2 from the germline V gene are LNHDA and SQIVND (reference sequence). There are 16 residues in the CDR3. The V gene lost 2 bases and the J gene lost 0 bases, with 11 bases spanning the gap. CDR3 loop: CASSISSGFSGNTIYF. CDR3 nucleotides: TGTGCCAGTAGTATAAGTTCGGGGTTCTCTGGAAACACCATATATTTT.

The genes are TRBV7-9 and TRBJ1-5; no firm D call. V lost 5 bases and J 6 bases, leaving 14 bases between the germline ends. CDR3 size: 14 residues. Germline V CDR1 and CDR2: SEHNR, FQNEAQ (reference sequence). The CDR3 nucleotides are TGTGCCAGCAGCCAAAACAGTCCTCGTCAGCCCCAGCATTTT. Its translation: CASSQNSPRQPQHF.

This clone was counted a single time. The gene calls are TRBV7-9 and TRBJ1-2; 7 bases agree with TRBD1. The CDR3 sequence is 14 residues long. The J segment lost 5 bases and the V segment lost 5 bases, leaving 8 bases of the junction unmatched. Germline-derived CDR1 and CDR2 are SEHNR and FQNEAQ (reference sequence). CDR3 sequence (DNA): TGTGCCAGCAGCCCCGAACAGGGGCTGTATGGCTACACCTTC. It yields the protein CASSPEQGLYGYTF.

The rearrangement links TRBV3-1 (or the pseudogene TRBV3-2) to TRBJ2-2, with 11 bases lining up with TRBD2. This CDR3 contains 16 residues. CDR1 and CDR2 from the germline V gene are LGHDT and YNNKEL (reference sequence). Trimming took 4 bases from V and 3 from J; bases not matched to a gene: 4. The DNA of the CDR3 is TGTGCCAGCAGCCTACGGGGACTAGCGGACACCGGGGAGCTGTTTTTT. Its protein product is CASSLRGLADTGELFF.

In the case of this clone: At the DNA level, this CDR3 is encoded by other sequences in the same sample as well. The gene calls are TRBV5-1 and TRBJ2-5, with a possible D match to TRBD1 (7 bases). The CDR3 spans 14 residues. Per germline, CDR1 SGHRS and CDR2 YFSETQ. V shed 0 bases and J shed 2 bases, with 8 bases lying between them. CDR3 DNA: TGCGCCAGCAGCTTGGCAGGGGGGCAAGAGACCCAGTACTTC. Protein product: CASSLAGGQETQYF.

The chain has TRBV5-4 and TRBJ2-2; 8 bases agree with TRBD2. This CDR3 is 15 amino acids long. The V segment lost 2 bases and the J segment 6 bases; nucleotides outside the gene matches: 6. Germline loops: CDR1 SGHNT, CDR2 YYREEE (reference sequence). The chain's CDR3 is CASSFGGGTPGELFF. The CDR3 region has the DNA TGTGCCAGCAGCTTTGGCGGGGGGACTCCCGGGGAGCTGTTTTTT.

The V call is TRBV11-3, the J call TRBJ1-4, with D possibly being TRBD1 (5 bases). Trimming shortened V by 0 bases and J by 1 base, and 9 bases separated the two germline ends. The germline V gene encodes CDR1 SGHNT and CDR2 YENEEA. This CDR3 has 16 amino acids. Here the CDR3 DNA reads TGTGCCAGCAGCTTAGATGGGACTCGAACTAATGAAAAACTGTTTTTT. Translation gives CASSLDGTRTNEKLFF.

The rearrangement uses TRBV11-3 and TRBJ2-5, with D tentatively TRBD2 (5 bases). CDR1 SGHNT and CDR2 YENEEA come from the germline V gene. Trimming shortened V by 0 bases and J by 5 bases, and 16 bases separated the two germline ends. This CDR3 has 16 residues. In DNA, the CDR3 is TGTGCCAGCAGCTTAGAATCGGCAGGAGGATGGGAGACCCAGTACTTC. Amino acids: CASSLESAGGWETQYF.